This is a list of T cell receptor beta chains from one sample in a study of T cell responses to AZD1222 COVID-19 vaccine. The table came from immunoSEQ multiplex PCR; TCRdb's copy has only in-frame clones and leaves some out. The table records 120,000 to 150,000 clones, 70% to 90% of them present only once. The source material was peripheral blood, sampled on day 0 of AZD1222 vaccination. The source of these receptors is an adult in good health. Both conserved end residues are part of each CDR3.

V: TRBV27; length: 14; J: TRBJ1-2; CDR3: CASSSQPTAYGYTF
V: TRBV7-9; length: 18; J: TRBJ1-2; CDR3: CASSLIPPGRQGNYGYTF
V: TRBV7-9; length: 13; J: TRBJ1-4; CDR3: CASSRESREKLFF
V: TRBV11-2; length: 17; J: TRBJ1-4; CDR3: CASSSRQVGATNEKLFF
V: TRBV19; length: 13; J: TRBJ2-1; CDR3: CASSMSFGNEQFF
V: TRBV7-9; length: 15; J: TRBJ2-7; CDR3: CASSHPTVRNYEQYF
V: TRBV7-9; length: 13; J: TRBJ1-1; CDR3: CASSFEPSTEAFF
V: TRBV19; length: 14; J: TRBJ1-3; CDR3: CASSIRQVGNTIYF
V: TRBV19; length: 14; J: TRBJ1-5; CDR3: CASKIGQGGQPQHF
V: TRBV12-3/TRBV12-4; length: 13; J: TRBJ2-1; CDR3: CASTTGPPHEQFF
V: TRBV24-1; length: 18; J: TRBJ2-2; CDR3: CATSDRSLRVNVSGELFF
V: TRBV25-1; length: 14; J: TRBJ2-7; CDR3: CASSETGQAYEQYF
V: TRBV7-2; length: 14; J: TRBJ1-6; CDR3: CASSFEGSRSPLHF
V: TRBV25-1; length: 12; J: TRBJ1-1; CDR3: CASSLGNTEAFF
V: TRBV2; length: 14; J: TRBJ1-2; CDR3: CASRTIQRNYGYTF
V: TRBV7-3; length: 18; J: TRBJ1-1; CDR3: CASSLVPHGGLKMAEAFF
V: TRBV5-4; length: 14; J: TRBJ2-1; CDR3: CASLPDRAYNEQFF
V: TRBV12-3/TRBV12-4; length: 13; J: TRBJ2-3; CDR3: CASSSDSEDTQYF
V: TRBV24-1; length: 14; J: TRBJ1-5; CDR3: CATSDRWGGGPQHF
V: TRBV6-2/TRBV6-3; length: 17; J: TRBJ2-2; CDR3: CASSPSPGLASSGELFF
V: TRBV19; length: 15; J: TRBJ1-6; CDR3: CASSIGDRVHSPLHF
V: TRBV7-9; length: 16; J: TRBJ2-1; CDR3: CASSLYAGLGINEQFF